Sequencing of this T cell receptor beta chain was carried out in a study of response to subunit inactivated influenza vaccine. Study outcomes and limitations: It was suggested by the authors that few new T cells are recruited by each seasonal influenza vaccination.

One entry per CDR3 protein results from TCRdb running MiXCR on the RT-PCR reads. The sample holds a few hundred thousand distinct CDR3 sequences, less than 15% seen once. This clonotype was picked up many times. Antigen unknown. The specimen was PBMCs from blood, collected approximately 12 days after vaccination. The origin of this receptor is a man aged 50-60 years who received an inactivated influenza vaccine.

The CDR3 region is CSVALAGGPSSGELFF. As DNA, the CDR3 is TGCAGCGTCGCCCTAGCGGGAGGGCCCTCGTCAGGGGAGCTGTTTTTT. V and J are TRBV29-1 and TRBJ2-2; TRBD2 aligns across 12 bases. CDR1 SQVTM and CDR2 ANQGSEA come from the germline V gene. V gave up 6 bases and J gave up 8 bases; unmatched junction bases: 13. The CDR3 is 16 amino acids.